This TCR beta chain is drawn from a study of blood T cells in healthy people across ages. Next came a second PCR, run for about 7 to 12 cycles, which used a sample-barcoded 5' primer along with a J-beta primer mix. TCRdb re-called the 5' RACE reads through MiXCR, storing one row per CDR3 protein. Here the sample spans some 760,000 distinct CDR3 sequences, more than 20% being singletons. These data were also reused for a study on T cells of mothers and their children. That work adds: Some 2.8 million TCR beta reads per child versus over 9 million per mother. Relative to unrelated pairs, biologically related mother-child dyads exhibited marginally greater, non-significant overlap.

This TCR was recovered from a boy aged 10-17 years in good health. Sequenced material: blood.

The CDR3 nucleotides are TGTGCCAGCAGTGACCGGGGGCGTGGGGATGAAAAACTGTTTTTT. Translating gives CASSDRGRGDEKLFF. J is TRBJ1-4 and V is TRBV12-3 or TRBV12-4; D perhaps matches TRBD1 (6 bases). Trimming stripped 5 bases from V and 6 bases from J, with 16 bases between. The CDR3 is 15 residues long.